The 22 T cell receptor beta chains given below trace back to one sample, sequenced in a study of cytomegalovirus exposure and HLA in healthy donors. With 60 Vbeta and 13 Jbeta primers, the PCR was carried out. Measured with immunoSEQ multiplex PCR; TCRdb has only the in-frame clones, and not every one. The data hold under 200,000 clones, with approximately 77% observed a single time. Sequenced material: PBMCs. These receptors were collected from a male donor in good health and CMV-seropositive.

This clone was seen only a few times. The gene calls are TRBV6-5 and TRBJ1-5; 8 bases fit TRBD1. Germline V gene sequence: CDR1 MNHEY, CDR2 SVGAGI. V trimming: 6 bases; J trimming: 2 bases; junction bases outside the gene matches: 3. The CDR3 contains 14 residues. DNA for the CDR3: TGTGCCAGCAGGGACAGGGATGGCAATCAGCCCCAGCATTTT. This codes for CASRDRDGNQPQHF.

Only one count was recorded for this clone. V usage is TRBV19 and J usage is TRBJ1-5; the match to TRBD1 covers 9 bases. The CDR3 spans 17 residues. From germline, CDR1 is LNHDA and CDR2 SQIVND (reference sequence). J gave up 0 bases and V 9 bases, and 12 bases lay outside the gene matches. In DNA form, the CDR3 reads TGTGCCAGCCGGGACAGGGAAGGTCGGTATAGCAATCAGCCCCAGCATTTT. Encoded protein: CASRDREGRYSNQPQHF.

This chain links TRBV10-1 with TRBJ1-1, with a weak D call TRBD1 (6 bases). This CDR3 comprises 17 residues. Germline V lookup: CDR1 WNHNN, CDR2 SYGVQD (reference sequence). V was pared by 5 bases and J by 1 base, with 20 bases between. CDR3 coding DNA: TGCGCCAGCAGTCCTGGACCTCTCAAAGGGGGGAACACTGAAGCTTTCTTT. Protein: CASSPGPLKGGNTEAFF.

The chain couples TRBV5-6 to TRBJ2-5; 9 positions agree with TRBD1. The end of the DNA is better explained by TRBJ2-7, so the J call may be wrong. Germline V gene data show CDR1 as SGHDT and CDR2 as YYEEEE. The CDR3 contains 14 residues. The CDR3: CASSWTGDSYEQYF. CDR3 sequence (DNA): TGTGCCAGCAGCTGGACAGGGGACTCCTACGAGCAGTACTTC.

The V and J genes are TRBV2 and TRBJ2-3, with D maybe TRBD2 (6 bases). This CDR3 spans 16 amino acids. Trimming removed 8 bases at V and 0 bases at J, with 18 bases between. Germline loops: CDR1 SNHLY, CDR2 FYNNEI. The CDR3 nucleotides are TGTGCCAGCCCCCGCGGTTCGGGGGTAAGCACAGATACGCAGTATTTT. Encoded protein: CASPRGSGVSTDTQYF.

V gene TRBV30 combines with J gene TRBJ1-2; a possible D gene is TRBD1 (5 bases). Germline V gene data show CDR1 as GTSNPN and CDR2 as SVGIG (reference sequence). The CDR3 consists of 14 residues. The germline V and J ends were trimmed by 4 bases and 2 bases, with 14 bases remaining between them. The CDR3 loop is CAWIWQGTNYGYTF. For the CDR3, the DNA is TGTGCCTGGATTTGGCAGGGCACCAACTATGGCTACACCTTC. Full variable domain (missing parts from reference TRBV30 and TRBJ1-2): SQTIHQWPATLVQPVGSPLSLECTVEGTSNPNLYWYRQAAGRGLQLLFYSVGIGQISSEVPQNLSASRPQDRQFILSSKKLLLSDSGFYLCAWIWQGTNYGYTFGSGTRLTVV.

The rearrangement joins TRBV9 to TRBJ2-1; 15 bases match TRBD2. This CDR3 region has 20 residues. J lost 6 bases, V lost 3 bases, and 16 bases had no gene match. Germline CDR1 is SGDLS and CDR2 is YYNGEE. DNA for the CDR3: TGTGCCAGCAGCGCCTCCCCCGGGACTAGCGGGGGGCGTACGGGCAATGAGCAGTTCTTC. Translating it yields CASSASPGTSGGRTGNEQFF.

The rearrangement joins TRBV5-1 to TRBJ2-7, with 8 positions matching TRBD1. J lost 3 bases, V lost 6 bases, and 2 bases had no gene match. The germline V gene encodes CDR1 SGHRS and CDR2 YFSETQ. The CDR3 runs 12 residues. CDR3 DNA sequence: TGCGCCAGCAATGGACAGGGCTACGAGCAGTACTTC. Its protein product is CASNGQGYEQYF. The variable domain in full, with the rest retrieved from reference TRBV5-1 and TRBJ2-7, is KAGVTQTPRYLIKTRGQQVTLSCSPISGHRSVSWYQQTPGQGLQFLFEYFSETQRNKGNFPGRFSGRQFSNSRSEMNVSTLELGDSALYLCASNGQGYEQYFGPGTRLTVT.

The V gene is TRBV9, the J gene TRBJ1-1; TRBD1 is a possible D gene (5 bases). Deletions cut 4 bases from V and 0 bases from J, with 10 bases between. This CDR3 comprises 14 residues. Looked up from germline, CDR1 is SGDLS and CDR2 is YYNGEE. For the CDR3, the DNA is TGTGCCAGCAGCCCCTGGGGCGTGAACACTGAAGCTTTCTTT. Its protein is CASSPWGVNTEAFF. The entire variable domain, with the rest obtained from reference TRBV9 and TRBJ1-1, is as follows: DSGVTQTPKHLITATGQRVTLRCSPRSGDLSVYWYQQSLDQGLQFLIQYYNGEERAKGNILERFSAQQFPDLHSELNLSSLELGDSALYFCASSPWGVNTEAFFGQGTRLTVV.

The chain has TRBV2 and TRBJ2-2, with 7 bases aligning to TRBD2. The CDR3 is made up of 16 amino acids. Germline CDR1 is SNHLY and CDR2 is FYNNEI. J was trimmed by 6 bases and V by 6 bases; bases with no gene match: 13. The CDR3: CASSSTSSRHAGELFF. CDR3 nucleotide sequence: TGTGCCAGCAGCTCGACTAGCTCTCGGCACGCCGGGGAGCTGTTTTTT.

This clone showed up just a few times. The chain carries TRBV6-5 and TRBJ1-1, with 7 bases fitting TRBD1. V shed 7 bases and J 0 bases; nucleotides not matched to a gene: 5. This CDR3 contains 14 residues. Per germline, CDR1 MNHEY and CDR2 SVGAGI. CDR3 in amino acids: CASTTGAMNTEAFF. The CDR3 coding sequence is TGTGCCAGCACCACAGGGGCCATGAACACTGAAGCTTTCTTT.

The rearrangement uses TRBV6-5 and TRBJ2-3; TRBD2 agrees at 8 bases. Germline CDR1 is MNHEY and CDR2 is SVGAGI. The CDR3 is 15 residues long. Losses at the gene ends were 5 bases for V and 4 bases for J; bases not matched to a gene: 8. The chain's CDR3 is CASSIRGGKADTQYF. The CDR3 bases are TGTGCCAGCAGTATACGGGGGGGTAAGGCAGATACGCAGTATTTT.

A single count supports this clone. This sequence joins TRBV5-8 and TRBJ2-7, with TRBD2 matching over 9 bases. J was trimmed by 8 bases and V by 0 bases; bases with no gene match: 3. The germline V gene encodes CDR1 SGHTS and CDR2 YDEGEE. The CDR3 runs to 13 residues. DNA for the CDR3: TGTGCCAGCAGCTTGGGGCTAGCGGGGAAGCAGTACTTC. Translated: CASSLGLAGKQYF.

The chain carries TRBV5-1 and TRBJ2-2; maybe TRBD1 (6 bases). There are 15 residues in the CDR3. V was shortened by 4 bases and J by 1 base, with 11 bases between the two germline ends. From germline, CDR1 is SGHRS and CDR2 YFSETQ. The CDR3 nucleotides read TGCGCCAGCAGCCTACAGACAGGGAACACCGGGGAGCTGTTTTTT. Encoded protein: CASSLQTGNTGELFF.

CDR3 in amino acids: CASSLDQVVGYTF. The CDR3 nucleotides read TGTGCCAGTAGCCTCGACCAGGTGGTAGGCTACACCTTC. V gene TRBV19 combines with J gene TRBJ1-2; no clear D gene. V lost 6 bases, J lost 8 bases, and 16 bases lay in between. The CDR3 has 13 residues. CDR1 and CDR2 from the germline V gene are LNHDA and SQIVND (reference sequence).

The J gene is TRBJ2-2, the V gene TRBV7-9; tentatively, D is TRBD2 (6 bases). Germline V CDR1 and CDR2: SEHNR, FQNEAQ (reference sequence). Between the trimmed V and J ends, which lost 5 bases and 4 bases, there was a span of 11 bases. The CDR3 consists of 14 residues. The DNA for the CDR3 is TGTGCCAGCAGCCTGGACGGGGGCACCGGGGAGCTGTTTTTT. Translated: CASSLDGGTGELFF.

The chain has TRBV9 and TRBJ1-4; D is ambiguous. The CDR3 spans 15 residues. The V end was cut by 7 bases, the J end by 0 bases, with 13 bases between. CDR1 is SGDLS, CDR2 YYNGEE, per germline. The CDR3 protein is CASGEGGPTNEKLFF. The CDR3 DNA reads TGTGCCAGCGGTGAGGGAGGCCCAACTAATGAAAAACTGTTTTTT.

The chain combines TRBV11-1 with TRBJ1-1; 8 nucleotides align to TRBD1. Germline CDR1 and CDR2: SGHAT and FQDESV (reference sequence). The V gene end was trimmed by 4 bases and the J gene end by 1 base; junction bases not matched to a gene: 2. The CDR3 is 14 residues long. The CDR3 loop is CASSWDRSNTEAFF. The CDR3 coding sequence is TGTGCCAGCAGCTGGGACAGGTCGAACACTGAAGCTTTCTTT.

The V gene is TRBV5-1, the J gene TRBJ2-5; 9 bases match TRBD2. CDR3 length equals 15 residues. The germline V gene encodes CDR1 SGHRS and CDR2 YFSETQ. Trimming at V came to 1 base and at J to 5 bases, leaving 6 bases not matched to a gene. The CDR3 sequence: CASSLTAGGVETQYF. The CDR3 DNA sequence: TGCGCCAGCAGCTTGACCGCGGGGGGGGTGGAGACCCAGTACTTC.

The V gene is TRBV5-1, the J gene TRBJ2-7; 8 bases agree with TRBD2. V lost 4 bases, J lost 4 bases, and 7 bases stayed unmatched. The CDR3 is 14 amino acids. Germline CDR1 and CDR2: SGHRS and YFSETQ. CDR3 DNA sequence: TGCGCCAGCAGCCCCGGGGGGGCCTTGTACGAGCAGTACTTC. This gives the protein CASSPGGALYEQYF.

This chain's CDR3 is CATTSGDSNQPQHF. The CDR3 nucleotides read TGTGCCACCACCTCAGGGGATTCTAATCAGCCCCAGCATTTT. V is TRBV15 and J is TRBJ1-5; tentative D call: TRBD1 (6 bases). Germline V gene data show CDR1 as LNHNV and CDR2 as YYDKDF (reference sequence). Deletions cut 7 bases from V and 4 bases from J, with 14 bases between. The CDR3 totals 14 residues.

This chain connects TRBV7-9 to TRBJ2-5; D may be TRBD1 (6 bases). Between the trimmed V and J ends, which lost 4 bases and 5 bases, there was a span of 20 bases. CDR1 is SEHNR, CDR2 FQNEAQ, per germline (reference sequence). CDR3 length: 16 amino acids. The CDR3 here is CASSSRYRVYGETQYF. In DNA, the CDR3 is TGTGCCAGCAGCTCCAGGTACAGGGTCTATGGGGAGACCCAGTACTTC.